This is a list of T cell receptor beta chains from one sample in a study of T-cell reconstitution after alpha-beta-depleted transplantation in children. TCRdb independently ran MiXCR on the PCR reads; one entry per CDR3 protein. This table has 500,000 to 600,000 distinct CDR3 sequences, approximately 29% appearing once. Source: PBMCs from the stem cell graft donor, taken from the stem cell graft. The receptor source for this set is a human donor who donated a stem cell graft to a child with aplastic anemia. Each CDR3 is given with its conserved first and last residue. The order of the fields is D gene, CDR3 length, clone size, V gene, J gene, CDR3 protein, CDR3 DNA. D genes are given only for firm matches. Clone size is given for some rows only: seen once, a few or many times, or a class if the clone is expanded.

D: NA
length: 15
size: NA
V: TRBV7-9
J: TRBJ2-3
CDR3: CASSLVRGNTDTQYF
DNA: TGTGCCAGCAGCTTAGTCCGCGGGAACACAGATACGCAGTATTTT

D: NA
length: 15
size: NA
V: TRBV21-1
J: TRBJ2-1
CDR3: CASSKGLAGGDEQFF
DNA: TGTGCCAGCAGTAAAGGCCTAGCGGGAGGGGACGAGCAGTTCTTC

D: TRBD2
length: 13
size: few
V: TRBV20-1
J: TRBJ2-1
CDR3: CSAGLAGQNEQFF
DNA: TGCAGTGCTGGACTAGCGGGACAGAATGAGCAGTTCTTC

D: TRBD2
length: 15
size: few
V: TRBV7-2
J: TRBJ2-3
CDR3: CASSSSGRARDTQYF
DNA: TGTGCCAGCAGCTCTAGCGGGAGGGCCAGAGATACGCAGTATTTT

D: NA
length: 14
size: few
V: TRBV27
J: TRBJ1-2
CDR3: CASSSTASNYGYTF
DNA: TGTGCCAGCAGTTCTACGGCTTCTAACTATGGCTACACCTTC

D: NA
length: 14
size: NA
V: TRBV5-1
J: TRBJ2-5
CDR3: CASTSGTRQETQYF
DNA: TGCGCCAGCACCTCCGGGACTCGCCAAGAGACCCAGTACTTC

D: TRBD2
length: 13
size: NA
V: TRBV20-1
J: TRBJ2-7
CDR3: CSVRTSGSYEQYF
DNA: TGCAGTGTTAGGACTAGCGGTTCCTACGAGCAGTACTTC

D: NA
length: 14
size: NA
V: TRBV5-4
J: TRBJ2-5
CDR3: CASRPEGYQETQYF
DNA: TGTGCCAGCAGACCGGAAGGGTACCAAGAGACCCAGTACTTC

D: NA
length: 12
size: few
V: TRBV7-2
J: TRBJ1-2
CDR3: CASRWGIDGYTF
DNA: TGTGCCAGCAGATGGGGGATCGATGGCTACACCTTC

D: NA
length: 13
size: NA
V: TRBV29-1
J: TRBJ2-6
CDR3: CSAQVSGANVLTF
DNA: TGCAGCGCACAGGTCTCTGGGGCCAACGTCCTGACTTTC

D: NA
length: 16
size: NA
V: TRBV28
J: TRBJ1-1
CDR3: CASSLVRISGNTEAFF
DNA: TGTGCCAGCAGTTTAGTTAGAATCTCCGGGAACACTGAAGCTTTCTTT

D: NA
length: 13
size: few
V: TRBV24-1
J: TRBJ1-1
CDR3: CATSDPRQDEAFF
DNA: TGTGCCACCAGTGATCCGCGACAGGATGAAGCTTTCTTT

D: NA
length: 15
size: few
V: TRBV5-1
J: TRBJ2-2
CDR3: CASSLAAANTGELFF
DNA: TGCGCCAGCAGCTTGGCGGCGGCGAACACCGGGGAGCTGTTTTTT

D: NA
length: 13
size: few
V: TRBV6-1
J: TRBJ2-1
CDR3: CASTRLGGNEQFF
DNA: TGTGCCAGCACCAGACTCGGCGGGAATGAGCAGTTCTTC

D: NA
length: 14
size: NA
V: TRBV28
J: TRBJ1-5
CDR3: CASSGPRGNQPQHF
DNA: TGTGCCAGCAGTGGACCCCGAGGCAATCAGCCCCAGCATTTT

D: NA
length: 12
size: once
V: TRBV12-3/TRBV12-4
J: TRBJ2-5
CDR3: CASSFSWETQYF
DNA: TGTGCCAGCAGTTTTTCGTGGGAGACCCAGTACTTC

D: NA
length: 15
size: NA
V: TRBV7-9
J: TRBJ2-3
CDR3: CASSLGGGVTDTQYF
DNA: TGTGCCAGCAGCTTAGGTGGCGGGGTCACAGATACGCAGTATTTT

D: NA
length: 15
size: few
V: TRBV20-1
J: TRBJ2-4
CDR3: CSARFWGSTKNIQYF
DNA: TGCAGTGCTAGATTCTGGGGATCTACCAAAAACATTCAGTACTTC

D: TRBD2
length: 17
size: few
V: TRBV24-1
J: TRBJ2-1
CDR3: CATSEPLSGSSYNEQFF
DNA: TGTGCCACCAGTGAGCCCCTTAGCGGGAGCTCCTACAATGAGCAGTTCTTC

D: NA
length: 13
size: NA
V: TRBV20-1
J: TRBJ2-7
CDR3: CSARLAESYEQYF
DNA: TGCAGTGCTCGCTTGGCGGAGTCCTACGAGCAGTACTTC

D: NA
length: 14
size: NA
V: TRBV3-1
J: TRBJ2-2
CDR3: CASSQVQGNGELFF
DNA: TGTGCCAGCAGCCAAGTTCAGGGGAACGGGGAGCTGTTTTTT

D: NA
length: 14
size: NA
V: TRBV6-5
J: TRBJ2-5
CDR3: CASSYSREGPTQYF
DNA: TGTGCCAGCAGTTACTCGAGAGAAGGCCCGACCCAGTACTTC

D: NA
length: 14
size: NA
V: TRBV5-1
J: TRBJ2-7
CDR3: CASSLEAGSSEQYF
DNA: TGCGCCAGCAGCTTGGAGGCGGGATCCAGCGAGCAGTACTTC

D: NA
length: 15
size: few
V: TRBV27
J: TRBJ2-5
CDR3: CASSLTVGLSETQYF
DNA: TGTGCCAGCAGTCTAACTGTCGGTCTTTCAGAGACCCAGTACTTC

D: NA
length: 15
size: few
V: TRBV6-1
J: TRBJ2-5
CDR3: CASMGGDKHQETQYF
DNA: TGTGCCAGCATGGGGGGGGACAAGCACCAAGAGACCCAGTACTTC

D: NA
length: 17
size: few
V: TRBV4-3
J: TRBJ2-1
CDR3: CASSQVNGRKPYNEQFF
DNA: TGCGCCAGCAGCCAAGTAAACGGGAGAAAACCTTACAATGAGCAGTTCTTC

D: NA
length: 12
size: NA
V: TRBV20-1
J: TRBJ1-1
CDR3: CSARDQGQRAFF
DNA: TGCAGTGCTAGAGATCAGGGGCAGCGAGCTTTCTTT

D: TRBD2
length: 18
size: few
V: TRBV12-3/TRBV12-4
J: TRBJ2-2
CDR3: CASSLEGLAGGRTGELFF
DNA: TGTGCCAGCAGTTTAGAGGGGTTAGCGGGAGGGCGGACCGGGGAGCTGTTTTTT

D: TRBD1
length: 14
size: NA
V: TRBV6-1
J: TRBJ2-7
CDR3: CASRSGQPPYEQYF
DNA: TGTGCCAGCAGGTCGGGACAGCCACCCTACGAGCAGTACTTC

D: NA
length: 15
size: NA
V: TRBV6-5
J: TRBJ2-1
CDR3: CASSYSPGLGGEQFF
DNA: TGTGCCAGCAGTTACTCACCGGGGCTCGGCGGTGAGCAGTTCTTC

D: NA
length: 15
size: few
V: TRBV5-1
J: TRBJ1-5
CDR3: CASSLGGEGNQPQHF
DNA: TGCGCCAGCAGCTTGGGCGGGGAAGGCAATCAGCCCCAGCATTTT

D: NA
length: 15
size: few
V: TRBV7-6
J: TRBJ2-1
CDR3: CASSSTAAGYNEQFF
DNA: TGTGCCAGCAGCTCTACTGCCGCTGGGTACAATGAGCAGTTCTTC

D: TRBD2
length: 16
size: NA
V: TRBV25-1
J: TRBJ2-7
CDR3: CASSDPHSGSERAQYF
DNA: TGTGCCAGCAGTGATCCACATAGCGGGAGTGAGCGGGCGCAGTACTTC

D: NA
length: 11
size: NA
V: TRBV28
J: TRBJ2-1
CDR3: CASSLASQQFF
DNA: TGTGCCAGCAGTTTAGCTAGTCAGCAGTTCTTC

D: TRBD1
length: 14
size: NA
V: TRBV7-2
J: TRBJ2-5
CDR3: CASSSGQATETQYF
DNA: TGTGCCAGCAGCTCAGGACAGGCTACGGAGACCCAGTACTTC

D: NA
length: 11
size: few
V: TRBV6-2/TRBV6-3
J: TRBJ2-7
CDR3: CASSQQYEQYF
DNA: TGTGCCAGCAGTCAGCAATACGAGCAGTACTTC

D: TRBD2
length: 16
size: few
V: TRBV5-6
J: TRBJ2-1
CDR3: CASSLQAGEIINEQFF
DNA: TGTGCCAGCAGCTTGCAGGCGGGGGAGATCATCAATGAGCAGTTCTTC

D: NA
length: 14
size: NA
V: TRBV15
J: TRBJ1-1
CDR3: CATSRVGVGTEAFF
DNA: TGTGCCACCAGCAGAGTAGGTGTGGGCACTGAAGCTTTCTTT

D: NA
length: 14
size: NA
V: TRBV30
J: TRBJ1-5
CDR3: CAWKAGTGSQPQHF
DNA: TGTGCCTGGAAAGCCGGGACCGGGAGTCAGCCCCAGCATTTT

D: NA
length: 14
size: once
V: TRBV5-6
J: TRBJ1-1
CDR3: CASSFLKLNTEAFF
DNA: TGTGCCAGCAGCTTTTTAAAATTGAACACTGAAGCTTTCTTT

D: NA
length: 12
size: few
V: TRBV12-3/TRBV12-4
J: TRBJ2-3
CDR3: CASSSGSLGQYF
DNA: TGTGCCAGCAGTTCCGGGTCCTTGGGGCAGTATTTT

D: TRBD2
length: 15
size: NA
V: TRBV20-1
J: TRBJ2-5
CDR3: CSARGLAGGGETQYF
DNA: TGCAGTGCTAGAGGACTAGCGGGTGGGGGAGAGACCCAGTACTTC

D: TRBD2
length: 16
size: NA
V: TRBV7-2
J: TRBJ2-7
CDR3: CASSLALAGGSNEQYF
DNA: TGTGCCAGCAGCTTAGCCCTTGCGGGAGGCAGCAACGAGCAGTACTTC

D: TRBD2
length: 13
size: many
V: TRBV20-1
J: TRBJ2-1
CDR3: CSGLAGGPGEQFF
DNA: TGCAGTGGACTAGCGGGAGGGCCAGGTGAGCAGTTCTTC

D: TRBD2
length: 17
size: NA
V: TRBV7-8
J: TRBJ2-1
CDR3: CASTLAGVLLGGNEQFF
DNA: TGTGCCAGCACACTAGCGGGAGTCCTACTTGGGGGTAATGAGCAGTTCTTC

D: NA
length: 12
size: NA
V: TRBV12-3/TRBV12-4
J: TRBJ1-1
CDR3: CASSLSGTEAFF
DNA: TGTGCCAGCAGTTTAAGCGGCACTGAAGCTTTCTTT

D: NA
length: 16
size: NA
V: TRBV7-2
J: TRBJ2-6
CDR3: CASSPLARSGANVLTF
DNA: TGTGCCAGCAGCCCCTTAGCCCGGTCCGGGGCCAACGTCCTGACTTTC

D: TRBD2
length: 14
size: NA
V: TRBV4-3
J: TRBJ2-6
CDR3: CASSVTSGSNVLTF
DNA: TGCGCCAGCAGCGTCACTAGCGGGTCCAACGTCCTGACTTTC

D: TRBD1
length: 19
size: NA
V: TRBV5-1
J: TRBJ1-1
CDR3: CASSLATQFTGDVNTEAFF
DNA: TGCGCCAGCAGCTTGGCCACTCAGTTCACAGGGGACGTGAACACTGAAGCTTTCTTT

D: NA
length: 16
size: NA
V: TRBV7-3
J: TRBJ2-5
CDR3: CASSLNQGGIQETQYF
DNA: TGTGCCAGCAGCTTAAACCAGGGGGGAATCCAAGAGACCCAGTACTTC

D: NA
length: 15
size: few
V: TRBV20-1
J: TRBJ1-4
CDR3: CSAPPPGSRSEKLFF
DNA: TGCAGTGCTCCCCCCCCAGGTAGCAGAAGTGAAAAACTGTTTTTT

D: NA
length: 16
size: NA
V: TRBV2
J: TRBJ2-5
CDR3: CASTRRDTYLGETQYF
DNA: TGTGCCAGCACCCGACGAGACACATACTTAGGGGAGACCCAGTACTTC

D: TRBD2
length: 17
size: NA
V: TRBV20-1
J: TRBJ2-3
CDR3: CSARSVREGLFTDTQYF
DNA: TGCAGTGCGCGGTCGGTTCGGGAGGGCCTTTTCACAGATACGCAGTATTTT

D: TRBD2
length: 15
size: few
V: TRBV12-3/TRBV12-4
J: TRBJ2-1
CDR3: CASTQELAGRNEQFF
DNA: TGTGCCAGCACCCAAGAACTAGCGGGGCGCAATGAGCAGTTCTTC

D: TRBD1
length: 15
size: NA
V: TRBV20-1
J: TRBJ1-5
CDR3: CSAQGGTVGGQPQHF
DNA: TGCAGTGCTCAAGGTGGGACAGTGGGGGGTCAGCCCCAGCATTTT